This T cell receptor (beta chain) originates from a study of cytomegalovirus exposure and HLA in healthy donors. The primer mix had 60 Vbeta and 13 Jbeta primers. Data came from immunoSEQ multiplex PCR; TCRdb stores just in-frame clones and leaves some out. This sample has approximately 160,000 clones, with under 80% found just once. Regarding the study as a whole: It emerged from a later analysis that several of the most significant clusters appeared to be linked to common viral pathogens.

As regards this clone: Antigen unknown.

The germline gives CDR1 SGHRS, CDR2 YFSETQ. The CDR3 length is 15 residues. The V gene lost 1 base and the J gene lost 0 bases, with 10 bases spanning the gap. Sequenced: PBMCs. The chain joins TRBV5-1 to TRBJ2-5; D is unresolved. This receptor was identified in a woman between 50 and 59 years old in good health and CMV-seropositive. The CDR3, as DNA: TGCGCCAGCAGCTTGTTGCTGCAGGACCAAGAGACCCAGTACTTC. Protein sequence: CASSLLLQDQETQYF.